These T cell receptor beta chains were read from a single sample in a study of blood T cell repertoires in COVID-19. Some clones are missing from TCRdb's copy, which holds only in-frame ones; the method was immunoSEQ multiplex PCR. The profile shows over 200,000 clones, approximately 90% of them singletons. Sample: peripheral blood. The receptors were sampled from a young man with COVID-19, enrolled during active disease. Each CDR3 is given with its conserved first and last residue. D genes are given only for firm matches. Some rows have no size entry. The others give once, few or many, or a class for an expanded clone.

D gene | clone size | J gene | V gene | CDR3 protein | CDR3 DNA
- | - | TRBJ2-7 | TRBV6-6 | CASTGQNEQYF | TGTGCCAGCACCGGACAGAACGAGCAGTACTTC
- | once | TRBJ1-5 | TRBV25-1 | CASGGARSNQPQHF | TGTGCCAGCGGGGGGGCCAGGAGCAATCAGCCCCAGCATTTT
TRBD1 | - | TRBJ2-7 | TRBV7-9 | CASSRNTGTAAVEQYF | TGTGCCAGCAGCCGAAATACCGGGACAGCCGCGGTCGAGCAGTACTTC
TRBD1 | - | TRBJ2-7 | TRBV19 | CASSIDLETGFYEQYF | TGTGCCAGTAGTATAGATCTGGAGACAGGGTTCTACGAGCAGTACTTC
- | - | TRBJ1-1 | TRBV4-2 | CASSQNRVMNTEAFF | TGTGCCAGCAGCCAGAACAGGGTCATGAACACTGAAGCTTTCTTT
TRBD1 | once | TRBJ2-1 | TRBV20-1 | CSATDRGRIDEQFF | TGCAGTGCTACTGACAGGGGGCGTATCGATGAGCAGTTCTTC
- | - | TRBJ1-5 | TRBV7-2 | CASSLRGLGNQPQHF | TGTGCCAGCAGCTTAAGGGGACTCGGCAATCAGCCCCAGCATTTT
TRBD1 | - | TRBJ1-5 | TRBV10-3 | CAIRGQGHQPQHF | TGTGCCATCAGGGGACAGGGCCATCAGCCCCAGCATTTT
- | - | TRBJ1-1 | TRBV5-1 | CASSFLTENTEAFF | TGCGCCAGCAGCTTCCTGACAGAGAACACTGAAGCTTTCTTT
- | - | TRBJ1-2 | TRBV5-1 | CASSQQGDTNYGYTF | TGCGCCAGCAGCCAACAGGGTGACACTAACTATGGCTACACCTTC
TRBD1 | once | TRBJ1-1 | TRBV30 | CAWSLHTGQGAKNTEAFF | TGTGCCTGGAGTCTTCATACGGGACAGGGGGCTAAGAACACTGAAGCTTTCTTT
- | - | TRBJ1-3 | TRBV6-5 | CASSSRGVTGNTIYF | TGTGCCAGCAGTTCCAGGGGTGTTACTGGAAACACCATATATTTT
- | - | TRBJ2-7 | TRBV11-2 | CASSLGTGSNNEQYF | TGTGCCAGCAGCTTAGGCACGGGATCAAATAACGAGCAGTACTTC
- | - | TRBJ1-3 | TRBV23-1 | CASSHRAGNTIYF | TGCGCCAGCAGTCACAGGGCCGGAAACACCATATATTTT
- | - | TRBJ2-2 | TRBV3-1/TRBV3-2 | CASSTGVRPGELFF | TGTGCCAGCAGCACGGGAGTTCGGCCCGGGGAGCTGTTTTTT
TRBD1 | - | TRBJ2-1 | TRBV24-1 | CATSDSRTGPVYNEQFF | TGTGCCACCAGTGACTCCCGGACAGGGCCCGTGTACAATGAGCAGTTCTTC
TRBD1 | once | TRBJ1-1 | TRBV5-1 | CASSFGQGGIAFF | TGCGCCAGCAGCTTTGGTCAGGGGGGTATAGCTTTCTTT
- | once | TRBJ1-1 | TRBV2 | CASSRPLIPRFPTEAFF | TGTGCCAGCAGTAGGCCATTAATCCCCAGGTTCCCCACTGAAGCTTTCTTT
- | once | TRBJ1-2 | TRBV20-1 | CSATGPQGYTF | TGCAGTGCTACCGGGCCTCAGGGGTACACCTTC
TRBD2 | - | TRBJ2-1 | TRBV2 | CASRKGREIYNEQFF | TGTGCCAGCAGGAAGGGGCGGGAGATCTACAATGAGCAGTTCTTC